The next 23 T cell receptor beta chains were all read from a single sample in a study of CD8 T cells in ankylosing spondylitis. TCRdb ran MiXCR on the 5' RACE reads and lists one entry per CDR3 protein. The sample holds about 160,000 distinct CDR3 sequences, around 18% seen once. Sequencing input: blood, either unsorted or a sorted T cell fraction (not recorded which). The receptor set was obtained from a male donor with ankylosing spondylitis or in good health (not recorded which).

This clonotype was recorded at least ten times. The V call is TRBV30, the J call TRBJ2-7; 9 nucleotides match TRBD1. This CDR3 has 14 residues. Looked up from germline, CDR1 is GTSNPN and CDR2 is SVGIG (reference sequence). After removal of 2 bases from V and 1 base from J, the junction contained 3 bases not matched to a gene. CDR3 amino acids: CAWSTGTGSYEQYF. In nucleotides, the CDR3 is TGTGCCTGGAGTACCGGGACAGGGTCCTACGAGCAGTACTTC.

This clonotype was seen ten or more times. The rearrangement joins TRBV5-5 to TRBJ2-1; 15 nucleotides line up with TRBD2. The CDR3 runs 16 residues. CDR1 is SGHKS and CDR2 is YYEKEE in the germline V gene (reference sequence). V lost 4 bases and J lost 8; bases outside the gene matches: 7. CDR3 sequence (DNA): TGTGCCAGCAGCCGCCAGGGACTAGCGGGAGGCGATGAGCAGTTCTTC. Its protein is CASSRQGLAGGDEQFF.

This clonotype was detected a few times. V gene TRBV7-2 combines with J gene TRBJ1-4; D remains unclear. Trimming cost V 6 bases and J 3 bases, with 14 bases left between them. This CDR3 spans 15 amino acids. Germline V gene sequence: CDR1 SGHTA, CDR2 FQGNSA. The CDR3 sequence: CASRETPTPNEKLFF. The CDR3 DNA follows: TGTGCCAGCAGGGAAACCCCCACCCCTAATGAAAAACTGTTTTTT.

At least ten counts were recorded for this clonotype. The chain employs TRBV5-1 and TRBJ2-3, with D tentatively TRBD1 (5 bases). V was trimmed by 8 bases and J by 4 bases, leaving 8 bases between them. The CDR3 sequence is 11 residues long. Germline CDR1 is SGHRS and CDR2 is YFSETQ. CDR3 bases: TGCGCCAGTTCCAGGGCAGATACGCAGTATTTT. Its translation: CASSRADTQYF.

The rearrangement links TRBV19 to TRBJ2-1; TRBD2 matches 7 bases. Germline V gene lookup returns CDR1 LNHDA and CDR2 SQIVND (reference sequence). This CDR3 is 14 amino acids long. Germline trimming cut 4 bases from V and 0 bases from J; bases unmatched to any gene: 0. This chain's CDR3 is CASSSGSSYNEQFF. The CDR3 DNA sequence: TGTGCCAGTAGTAGCGGGAGCTCCTACAATGAGCAGTTCTTC.

This clonotype has more than one count but fewer than ten. V is TRBV20-1 and J is TRBJ2-5, with 14 bases aligning to TRBD2. CDR1 is DFQATT, CDR2 SNEGSKA, per germline (reference sequence). The CDR3 is 17 amino acids. This chain's CDR3 is CRASPGLAGARGETQYF. CDR3 DNA: TGCAGGGCCTCCCCGGGACTAGCGGGAGCTCGGGGAGAGACCCAGTACTTC.

This sequence joins TRBV29-1 and TRBJ2-1; no definite D call. The ends were cut back, 5 bases at V and 0 bases at J, with 14 bases in the middle. The CDR3 consists of 15 residues. From germline, CDR1 is SQVTM and CDR2 ANQGSEA. The chain's CDR3 is CSVNKADYSYNEQFF. The CDR3 coding sequence is TGCAGCGTTAACAAGGCGGATTACTCCTACAATGAGCAGTTCTTC.

This clonotype was seen a few times. The V call is TRBV7-2, the J call TRBJ1-1, with a weak D call TRBD1 (6 bases). Deletions cut 0 bases from V and 1 base from J, with 9 bases between. This CDR3 spans 15 amino acids. Germline V lookup: CDR1 SGHTA, CDR2 FQGNSA. As DNA, the CDR3 is TGTGCCAGCAGCTTAGCGGGGACACAGAACACTGAAGCTTTCTTT. This encodes CASSLAGTQNTEAFF.

This sequence joins TRBV28 and TRBJ1-4; D is unresolved. The CDR3 is 18 amino acids. V was clipped by 2 bases and J by 4 bases, with 20 bases between them. Germline V gene lookup returns CDR1 MDHEN and CDR2 SYDVKM. The CDR3 loop is CASSLPIVRGRLNEKLFF. The CDR3 coding sequence is TGTGCCAGCAGTTTACCAATCGTGAGAGGCCGACTTAATGAAAAACTGTTTTTT. Variable domain in full (rest from reference TRBV28 and TRBJ1-4): DVKVTQSSRYLVKRTGEKVFLECVQDMDHENMFWYRQDPGLGLRLIYFSYDVKMKEKGDIPEGYSVSREKKERFSLILESASTNQTSMYLCASSLPIVRGRLNEKLFFGSGTQLSVL.

The gene calls are TRBV28 and TRBJ2-7; tentatively, D is TRBD1 (6 bases). Trimming removed 6 bases at V and 0 bases at J, with 12 bases between. CDR1 is MDHEN and CDR2 is SYDVKM in the germline V gene. The CDR3 is 14 residues long. The CDR3 is CASSPPDSSYEQYF. As DNA, the CDR3 is TGTGCCAGCAGCCCCCCGGACAGCTCCTACGAGCAGTACTTC.

This clonotype was counted only a few times. V is TRBV2 and J is TRBJ1-2; TRBD1 agrees at 8 bases. Losses at the gene ends were 5 bases for V and 3 bases for J; bases not matched to a gene: 11. The CDR3 extends over 16 amino acids. Germline V CDR1 and CDR2: SNHLY, FYNNEI. CDR3 sequence (DNA): TGTGCCAGCAGTCAACCCGGGACAGGAGACTACTATGGCTACACCTTC. This codes for CASSQPGTGDYYGYTF.

The chain has TRBV28 and TRBJ1-1; D call uncertain. V lost 6 bases and J lost 2, with 10 bases in between. This CDR3 is 13 amino acids long. CDR1 MDHEN and CDR2 SYDVKM come from the germline V gene. The CDR3 sequence: CASSRVGNTEAFF. The CDR3 DNA sequence: TGTGCCAGCAGCCGCGTGGGAAACACTGAAGCTTTCTTT.

J is TRBJ2-1 and V is TRBV7-2, with TRBD1 matching over 7 bases. V lost 5 bases and J lost 5; bases outside the gene matches: 6. The CDR3 consists of 14 residues. Germline V lookup: CDR1 SGHTA, CDR2 FQGNSA. This CDR3 reads CASSLRQGNNEQFF. CDR3 nucleotides: TGTGCCAGCAGCCTACGACAGGGCAACAATGAGCAGTTCTTC.

A word on this clonotype: One end of the junction does not line up with germline, which may come from a read error. V gene TRBV20-1 combines with J gene TRBJ2-1, with D possibly matching TRBD2 (6 bases). CDR3 length: 16 residues. In germline, CDR1 is DFQATT, CDR2 SNEGSKA (reference sequence). The CDR3 is CCARDLGGLGPNEQFF. The CDR3 region has the DNA TGCTGTGCTAGAGATTTGGGGGGACTTGGTCCAAATGAGCAGTTCTTC.

This clonotype was recorded many times. The chain joins TRBV5-1 to TRBJ2-1, with unresolved D. The CDR3 covers 16 residues. Germline CDR1 reads SGHRS; CDR2 reads YFSETQ. Trimming took off 0 bases at V and 1 base at J, with 11 bases between the two ends. CDR3 nucleotides: TGCGCCAGCAGCTTGGCCGGGTTCGGTTCCTACAATGAGCAGTTCTTC. Translated, it gives CASSLAGFGSYNEQFF.

The chain employs TRBV20-1 and TRBJ1-1, with TRBD1 as a possible D gene (5 bases). Germline V gene lookup returns CDR1 DFQATT and CDR2 SNEGSKA (reference sequence). Trimming left V 3 bases short and J 7 bases short, with 24 bases between. The CDR3 is made up of 16 amino acids. The CDR3 DNA reads as TGCAGTGCTAGTCCCTGGGATCGGGGGGGGGTTGGTGAAGCTTTCTTT. Translated, it gives CSASPWDRGGVGEAFF.

The sample holds many counts of this clonotype. The rearrangement links TRBV12-3 or TRBV12-4 to TRBJ2-3; TRBD1 is a possible D gene (7 bases). There are 15 residues in the CDR3. V was pared by 6 bases and J by 7 bases, with 20 bases between. CDR3 sequence (DNA): TGTGCCAGCAGCGCGGGGACAGTAGGCCAAAATACGCAGTATTTT. Amino acid sequence: CASSAGTVGQNTQYF.

This clonotype occurred many times. The rearrangement links TRBV10-3 to TRBJ2-5; TRBD2 is a possible D gene (5 bases). CDR1 ENHRY and CDR2 SYGVKD come from the germline V gene. This CDR3 is built from 13 residues. Trimming left V 0 bases short and J 5 bases short, with 7 bases between. The CDR3 is CAISESEDETQYF. The CDR3 DNA follows: TGTGCCATCAGTGAGTCGGAGGATGAGACCCAGTACTTC.

There are a few counts of this clonotype. The chain couples TRBV4-1 to TRBJ1-1, with 7 bases that match TRBD1. J gave up 5 bases and V 2 bases, and 2 bases lay outside the gene matches. The CDR3 length is 13 residues. Germline CDR1 MGHRA, CDR2 YSYEKL. The CDR3 sequence is CASSQSQGTEAFF. The CDR3 DNA sequence: TGCGCCAGCAGCCAATCACAGGGGACTGAAGCTTTCTTT.

The table lists this clonotype with many counts. This rearrangement joins TRBV5-1 to TRBJ2-2, with a tentative D call TRBD2 (6 bases). V was trimmed by 4 bases and J by 1 base, leaving 17 bases between them. Germline values: CDR1 SGHRS, CDR2 YFSETQ. The CDR3 length is 17 residues. The CDR3 loop is CASSKLGLAVNTGELFF. The CDR3 DNA reads TGCGCCAGCAGCAAGCTTGGTTTAGCGGTGAACACCGGGGAGCTGTTTTTT. The full variable domain, its missing parts supplied by reference TRBV5-1 and TRBJ2-2, is KAGVTQTPRYLIKTRGQQVTLSCSPISGHRSVSWYQQTPGQGLQFLFEYFSETQRNKGNFPGRFSGRQFSNSRSEMNVSTLELGDSALYLCASSKLGLAVNTGELFFGEGSRLTVL.

Only a few counts were recorded for this clonotype. CDR3 region: CASSQEGPGGAYEQYF. The CDR3 DNA sequence: TGCGCCAGCAGCCAAGAGGGCCCCGGAGGGGCATACGAGCAGTACTTC. The V and J genes are TRBV4-1 and TRBJ2-7; possibly TRBD2 for D (6 bases). From germline, CDR1 is MGHRA and CDR2 YSYEKL. The CDR3 consists of 16 residues. V lost 0 bases, J lost 4 bases, and 16 bases lay in between.

This clonotype was seen many times. The gene calls are TRBV5-6 and TRBJ2-2; TRBD2 agrees at 8 bases. Germline assignment: CDR1 SGHDT and CDR2 YYEEEE. The V segment lost 4 bases and the J segment 5 bases; nucleotides outside the gene matches: 7. The CDR3 spans 15 residues. The CDR3 is CASSRKVAGTGELFF. As DNA, the CDR3 is TGTGCCAGCAGCCGCAAGGTAGCGGGAACCGGGGAGCTGTTTTTT.

The genes are TRBV12-3 or TRBV12-4 and TRBJ2-7; 7 bases are a match to TRBD2. The V segment lost 6 bases and the J segment 3 bases; nucleotides outside the gene matches: 8. CDR3 size: 14 residues. The CDR3 region has the DNA TGTGCCAGCAGCATTAGCGGGTGGAACTACGAGCAGTACTTC. Protein sequence: CASSISGWNYEQYF.